A selection of T cell receptor beta chains follows, all from one sample in a study of control samples from healthy donors and cancer patients. Clones were read by immunoSEQ multiplex PCR, and TCRdb kept only the in-frame ones, dropping some. The sample holds 120,000 or so clones, around nine tenths seen once. Sequenced material: blood. The origin of the receptors is a young man in good health. CDR3s include the opening cysteine and the closing phenylalanine or tryptophan. D genes are given only for firm matches. Only some rows state a clone size, as once, few, many or a class for expanded clones.

>-|-|TRBJ2-2|TRBV9
TGTGCCAGCAGCGGACAGTTATTCACCGGGGAGCTGTTTTTT
CASSGQLFTGELFF
>-|-|TRBJ1-1|TRBV19
TGTGCCAGTAAATACGGAGGGGCTGAAGCTTTCTTT
CASKYGGAEAFF
>-|-|TRBJ1-2|TRBV7-9
TGTGCCAGCAGCTTAGGACGGACGGATGGAGGCTACACCTTC
CASSLGRTDGGYTF
>-|few|TRBJ2-3|TRBV18
TGTGCCAGCTCACCACGGATCCGTGGAGATACGCAGTATTTT
CASSPRIRGDTQYF
>-|-|TRBJ1-2|TRBV6-1
TGTGCCAGCAGTGAGGGCAGCTTCTATGGCTACACCTTC
CASSEGSFYGYTF
>-|-|TRBJ2-7|TRBV7-2
TGTGCCAGCAGCTTCCGATACGAGCAGTACTTC
CASSFRYEQYF
>TRBD2|-|TRBJ2-2|TRBV7-3
TGTGCCAGCAGCTTAAAAGCGGGGGGTACCGGGGAGCTGTTTTTT
CASSLKAGGTGELFF
>-|-|TRBJ1-1|TRBV5-6
TGTGCCAGCAGCTCCCGGGGGGCTGGGATCACTGAAGCTTTCTTT
CASSSRGAGITEAFF
>TRBD1|-|TRBJ1-2|TRBV7-2
TGTGCCAGCAGTCCTGACAGGGGAGGTGGCTACACCTTC
CASSPDRGGGYTF
>-|-|TRBJ2-3|TRBV7-2
TGTGCCAGCAGCCCTGGGACATCGGCAGATACGCAGTATTTT
CASSPGTSADTQYF
>-|-|TRBJ2-7|TRBV19
TGTGCCAGTAGTATCGGACAGAACTACGAGCAGTACTTC
CASSIGQNYEQYF
>TRBD1|-|TRBJ1-1|TRBV5-1
TGCGCCAGCAGCTTTGGACAGGACACTGAAGCTTTCTTT
CASSFGQDTEAFF
>TRBD1|-|TRBJ2-3|TRBV5-8
TGTGCCAGCCGCCTACAGGGGTTCCTCGGAGATACGCAGTATTTT
CASRLQGFLGDTQYF
>TRBD1|-|TRBJ1-6|TRBV25-1
TGTGCCACCATGGGACAGCGCCTTAATTCACCCCTCCACTTT
CATMGQRLNSPLHF
>-|-|TRBJ2-3|TRBV5-1
TGCGCCAGCAGCTTTACGGGTAGGGGCGGCGATACGCAGTATTTT
CASSFTGRGGDTQYF
>-|-|TRBJ1-1|TRBV18
TGTGCCAGCTTACGGGGTGGCACTGAAGCTTTCTTT
CASLRGGTEAFF
>TRBD1|once|TRBJ1-1|TRBV10-2
TGCGCCAGCACTCGAACCGGGACAGGGGGGAAGAACACTGAAGCTTTCTTT
CASTRTGTGGKNTEAFF
>-|-|TRBJ1-3|TRBV5-1
TGCGCCAGCAGCCCAGAGCTCCCCAGCTCTGGAAACACCATATATTTT
CASSPELPSSGNTIYF
>-|-|TRBJ2-1|TRBV27
TGTGCCAGCAGTCCAGTCCGTTACAACTCGGGACCGACTATGAGGTCCTACAATGAGCAGTTCTTC
CASSPVRYNSGPTMRSYNEQFF
>-|-|TRBJ2-2|TRBV5-8
TGTGCCAGCAGCTTGACGGGCGTAAGCCCCGGGGAGCTGTTTTTT
CASSLTGVSPGELFF
>TRBD1|-|TRBJ1-1|TRBV7-3
TGTGCCAGCAGCTCCGGACAGGCTCACACTGAAGCTTTCTTT
CASSSGQAHTEAFF
>-|once|TRBJ2-2|TRBV29-1
TGCAGCGTTCTAGGCCAGTCGAACACCGGGGAGCTGTTTTTT
CSVLGQSNTGELFF
>-|once|TRBJ2-6|TRBV18
TGTGCCAGCTCACCACCCCCTCTCTCTGGGGCCAACGTCCTGACTTTC
CASSPPPLSGANVLTF
>TRBD1|once|TRBJ2-2|TRBV5-1
TGCGCCAGCAGGGGGACAGGGGGAACCGGGGAGCTGTTTTTT
CASRGTGGTGELFF
>-|-|TRBJ2-1|TRBV7-9
TGTGCCAGCAGCTCCCTGGGACCGCGGCAGAATGAGCAGTTCTTC
CASSSLGPRQNEQFF
>-|-|TRBJ1-2|TRBV5-8
TGTGCCAGCAGCTTGCCTTCGGGTAGTTTAAGTGGCTACACCTTC
CASSLPSGSLSGYTF
>TRBD1|-|TRBJ1-2|TRBV10-3
TGTGCCATCACTCCGGGACAGGGTTATAACTATGGCTACACCTTC
CAITPGQGYNYGYTF
>-|-|TRBJ2-5|TRBV10-3
TGTGCCATCAGTGAGCGGGAAGGGGGAGGTGAGACCCAGTACTTC
CAISEREGGGETQYF
>TRBD2|-|TRBJ2-1|TRBV7-3
TGTGCCAGCAGCATCGGCTCCCCGGGGGGGACATACAATGAGCAGTTCTTC
CASSIGSPGGTYNEQFF
>TRBD1|-|TRBJ1-1|TRBV7-2
TGTGCCAGCAGCTTGACAGGGGACACTGAAGCTTTCTTT
CASSLTGDTEAFF
>-|-|TRBJ1-3|TRBV19
TGTGCCAGTAGTATATTTGGGACGGGTGGAAACACCATATATTTT
CASSIFGTGGNTIYF
>-|-|TRBJ1-1|TRBV4-2
TGTGCCAGCAGCCATTCGGACGGGAACACTGAAGCTTTCTTT
CASSHSDGNTEAFF
>TRBD1|-|TRBJ1-5|TRBV29-1
TGCAGCGTCTCGACAGGGGAAGAGCCCCAGCATTTT
CSVSTGEEPQHF
>TRBD1|-|TRBJ2-3|TRBV19
TGTGCCAGTACCCCGGGACAGGGGCGACTTGTCACAGATACGCAGTATTTT
CASTPGQGRLVTDTQYF
>-|-|TRBJ1-3|TRBV30
TGTGCCTGGAGTGGCGGACAGACCTCTGGAAACACCATATATTTT
CAWSGGQTSGNTIYF
>-|once|TRBJ2-7|TRBV5-6
TGTGCCAGCAGCCAGCTCCAGGGGTCCTACGAGCAGTACTTC
CASSQLQGSYEQYF
>-|-|TRBJ2-2|TRBV3-1/TRBV3-2
TGTGCCAGCAGCCAGTTAGGCGCCGGGGAGCTGTTTTTT
CASSQLGAGELFF
>-|-|TRBJ2-2|TRBV11-2
TGTGCCAGCAGCTTAGTCTTTAGGAGGGGCCGGGGTCCGGCCGGGGAGCTGTTTTTT
CASSLVFRRGRGPAGELFF
>-|-|TRBJ1-4|TRBV30
TGTGCCTGGACGGGACTCGGATCAGGAGAAAAACTGTTTTTT
CAWTGLGSGEKLFF
>-|-|TRBJ1-1|TRBV18
TGTGCCAGCTCACCAGGGACGATACATGAAGCTTTCTTT
CASSPGTIHEAFF
>-|once|TRBJ2-1|TRBV25-1
TGTGCCAGCAGTGAAGACCTTTCCTACAATGAGCAGTTCTTC
CASSEDLSYNEQFF
>-|-|TRBJ1-1|TRBV5-4
TGTGCCAGCAGCTTCGGGGACTCCGCTGAAGCTTTCTTT
CASSFGDSAEAFF
>TRBD1|-|TRBJ1-2|TRBV5-1
TGCGCCAGCAGCTTGGGGGACAGGGCGAATGGCTACACCTTC
CASSLGDRANGYTF
>-|-|TRBJ1-2|TRBV3-1/TRBV3-2
TGTGCCAGCAGCCTCGGGAGGGACGGTTATTACACCTACACCTTC
CASSLGRDGYYTYTF
>-|-|TRBJ2-7|TRBV19
TGTGCCAGTAGTATGTCGGTTTTTCGGGGTGGAGAGCAGTACTTC
CASSMSVFRGGEQYF
>-|-|TRBJ2-7|TRBV2
TGTGCCAGCCAACTCAGGGTATCCAACGAGCAGTACTTC
CASQLRVSNEQYF
>-|-|TRBJ2-1|TRBV27
TGTGCCAGCAGTAGGGGCAAGGGGGGACTTTCTTACAATGAGCAGTTCTTC
CASSRGKGGLSYNEQFF
>-|-|TRBJ1-2|TRBV18
TGTGCCAGCTCACCCAGGGATGGCTACACCTTC
CASSPRDGYTF
>-|medium-sized|TRBJ1-4|TRBV2
TGTGCCAGCAGTGAATGGCCAGCTGCCGATGAAAAACTGTTTTTT
CASSEWPAADEKLFF
>TRBD1|-|TRBJ2-2|TRBV7-2
TGTGCCAGCAGCTCGTCGGGACAGGGACACCGGGAGCTGTTTTTT
CASSSSGQGHRELFF
>TRBD2|few|TRBJ2-3|TRBV15
TGTGCCACCAGCCCAGGGGTAGCGGGGGGCGGAGATACGCAGTATTTT
CATSPGVAGGGDTQYF
>-|-|TRBJ1-1|TRBV24-1
TGTGCCACCAGTGGAAACACCATGAACACTGAAGCTTTCTTT
CATSGNTMNTEAFF
>TRBD1|once|TRBJ1-2|TRBV25-1
TGTGCCAGCAGCCCGGACAGGCCCCTATCTCGATTTAACTATGGCTACACCTTC
CASSPDRPLSRFNYGYTF
>-|-|TRBJ2-2|TRBV5-1
TGCGCCAGCAGTCTGACCGGGGCTAACACCGGGGAGCTGTTTTTT
CASSLTGANTGELFF
>TRBD1|-|TRBJ1-2|TRBV6-1
TGTGCCAGCAGGGAAGGGGGACAGGGATATGGCTACACCTTC
CASREGGQGYGYTF
>TRBD1|-|TRBJ2-6|TRBV5-1
TGCGCCAGCAGCCGGAACCCGGGACAGGGGAATCCAGACGTCCTGACTTTC
CASSRNPGQGNPDVLTF
>TRBD1|-|TRBJ2-7|TRBV4-1
TGCGCCAGCAGCCTGATCCCGGGACAGGGATACGAGCAGTACTTC
CASSLIPGQGYEQYF
>-|-|TRBJ1-2|TRBV6-1
TGTGCCAGCAGTGAAGCGCTGAGGGCGGACTATGGCTACACCTTC
CASSEALRADYGYTF
>-|-|TRBJ1-2|TRBV7-2
TGTGCCAGCAGCTTAACAGAGGGTGGCTACACCTTC
CASSLTEGGYTF